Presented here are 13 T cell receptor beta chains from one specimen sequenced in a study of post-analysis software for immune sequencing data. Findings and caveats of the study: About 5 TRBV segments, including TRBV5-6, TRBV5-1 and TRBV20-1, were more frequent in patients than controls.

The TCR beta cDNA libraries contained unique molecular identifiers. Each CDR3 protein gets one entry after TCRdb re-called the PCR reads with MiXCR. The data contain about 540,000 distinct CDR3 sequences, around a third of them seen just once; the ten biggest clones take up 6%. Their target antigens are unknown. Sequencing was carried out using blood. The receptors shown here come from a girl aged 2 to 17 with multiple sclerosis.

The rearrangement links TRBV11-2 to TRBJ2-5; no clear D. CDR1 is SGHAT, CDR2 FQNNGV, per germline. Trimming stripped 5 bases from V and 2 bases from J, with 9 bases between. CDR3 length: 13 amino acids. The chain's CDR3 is CASSPWSQETQYF. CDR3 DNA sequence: TGTGCCAGCAGCCCCTGGTCGCAAGAGACCCAGTACTTC.

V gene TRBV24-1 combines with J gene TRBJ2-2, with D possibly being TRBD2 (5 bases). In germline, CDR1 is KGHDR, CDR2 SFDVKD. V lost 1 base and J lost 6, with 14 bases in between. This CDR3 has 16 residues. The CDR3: CATSDLERAPAGELFF. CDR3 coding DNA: TGTGCCACCAGTGATTTAGAGAGGGCACCGGCCGGGGAGCTGTTTTTT.

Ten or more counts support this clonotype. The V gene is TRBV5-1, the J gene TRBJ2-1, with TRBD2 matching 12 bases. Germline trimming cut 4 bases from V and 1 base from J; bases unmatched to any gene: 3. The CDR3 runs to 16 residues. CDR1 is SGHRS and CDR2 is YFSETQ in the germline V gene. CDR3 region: CASSPTSGGSYNEQFF. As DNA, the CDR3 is TGCGCCAGCAGCCCCACTAGCGGGGGGTCCTACAATGAGCAGTTCTTC.

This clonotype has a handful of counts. CDR3 DNA: TGTGCCACCAGCAGAGAAGCGGGGGGGCCGCTTAATGAGCAGTACTTC. Amino acid sequence: CATSREAGGPLNEQYF. The J gene is TRBJ2-5, the V gene TRBV15, with TRBD2 matching 10 bases. Trimming took 0 bases from V and 11 from J; bases not matched to a gene: 12. Germline CDR1 and CDR2: LNHNV and YYDKDF (reference sequence). The CDR3 contains 16 residues.

CDR3 protein: CSAISGGASSPSRTQYF. The CDR3 nucleotides are TGCAGTGCTATTAGCGGGGGGGCGAGCAGCCCATCACGGACCCAGTACTTC. This rearrangement joins TRBV20-1 to TRBJ2-5; 11 bases are shared with TRBD2. The length of the CDR3 is 17 residues. The germline V gene encodes CDR1 DFQATT and CDR2 SNEGSKA (reference sequence). Trimming at V came to 4 bases and at J to 7 bases, leaving 17 bases not matched to a gene.

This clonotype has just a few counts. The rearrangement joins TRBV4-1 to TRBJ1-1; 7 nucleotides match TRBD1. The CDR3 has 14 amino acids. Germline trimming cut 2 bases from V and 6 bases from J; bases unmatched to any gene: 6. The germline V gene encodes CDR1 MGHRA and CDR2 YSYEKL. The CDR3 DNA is TGCGCCAGCAGCCAACCAGGGGGTAAGGCTGAAGCTTTCTTT. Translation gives CASSQPGGKAEAFF.

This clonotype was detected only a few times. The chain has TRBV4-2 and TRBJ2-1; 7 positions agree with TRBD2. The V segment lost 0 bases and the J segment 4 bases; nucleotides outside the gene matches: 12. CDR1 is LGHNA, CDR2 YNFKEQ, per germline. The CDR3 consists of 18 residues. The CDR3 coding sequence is TGTGCCAGCAGCCAAGATTGGGGCGGGAGCCGTATATACAATGAGCAGTTCTTC. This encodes CASSQDWGGSRIYNEQFF.

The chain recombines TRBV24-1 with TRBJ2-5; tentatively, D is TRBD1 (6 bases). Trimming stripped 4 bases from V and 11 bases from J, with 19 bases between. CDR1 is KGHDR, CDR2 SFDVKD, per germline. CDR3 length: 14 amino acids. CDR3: CATSETGQGGEQYF. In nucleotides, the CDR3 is TGTGCCACCAGTGAGACAGGACAAGGAGGAGAGCAGTACTTC.

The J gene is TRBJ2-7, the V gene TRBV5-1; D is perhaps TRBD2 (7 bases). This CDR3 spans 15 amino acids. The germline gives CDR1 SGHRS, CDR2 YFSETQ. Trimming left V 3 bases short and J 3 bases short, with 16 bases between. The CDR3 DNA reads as TGCGCCAGCAGCTCGTTGGGGGGGCTGGACTACGAGCAGTACTTC. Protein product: CASSSLGGLDYEQYF.

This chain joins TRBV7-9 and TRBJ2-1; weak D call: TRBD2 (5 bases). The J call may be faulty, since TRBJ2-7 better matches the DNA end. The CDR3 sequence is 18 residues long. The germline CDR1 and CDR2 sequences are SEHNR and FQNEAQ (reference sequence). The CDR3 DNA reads TGTGCCAGCAGCTCCATCCTCGGCGAGGGCCGCTCCTACAATGAGCAGTACTTC. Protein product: CASSSILGEGRSYNEQYF.

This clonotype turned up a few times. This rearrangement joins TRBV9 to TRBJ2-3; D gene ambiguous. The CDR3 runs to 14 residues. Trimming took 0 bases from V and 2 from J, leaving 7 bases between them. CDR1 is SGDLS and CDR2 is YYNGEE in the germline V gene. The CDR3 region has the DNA TGTGCCAGCAGCGTAGAGATCATCACAGATACGCAGTATTTT. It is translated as CASSVEIITDTQYF.

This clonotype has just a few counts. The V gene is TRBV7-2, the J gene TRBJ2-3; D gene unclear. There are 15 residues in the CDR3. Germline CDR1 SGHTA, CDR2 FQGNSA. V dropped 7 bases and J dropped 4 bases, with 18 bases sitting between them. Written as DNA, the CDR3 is TGTGCCAGCACCCTTCCGTGGGGTGCCTCAGATACGCAGTATTTT. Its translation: CASTLPWGASDTQYF. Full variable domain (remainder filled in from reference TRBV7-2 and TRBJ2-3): GAGVSQSPSNKVTEKGKDVELRCDPISGHTALYWYRQSLGQGLEFLIYFQGNSAPDKSGLPSDRFSAERTGGSVSTLTIQRTQQEDSAVYLCASTLPWGASDTQYFGPGTRLTVL.

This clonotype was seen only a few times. This CDR3 is CATGRDTEAFF. The CDR3 DNA reads as TGTGCCACAGGGCGGGACACTGAAGCTTTCTTT. This sequence joins TRBV6-5 and TRBJ1-1; a weak D match, TRBD1 (5 bases). The germline V gene encodes CDR1 MNHEY and CDR2 SVGAGI. V gave up 10 bases and J gave up 3 bases, with 9 bases separating them. The CDR3 consists of 11 residues.